The clone carrying this T cell receptor (beta chain) was counted once. Looked up from germline, CDR1 is MDHEN and CDR2 is SYDVKM. CDR3 length equals 15 residues. V lost 3 bases to trimming and J lost 3 bases; unmatched junction nucleotides: 3. 60 Vbeta and 13 Jbeta primers were used in PCR. Method: immunoSEQ multiplex PCR; TCRdb's copy keeps in-frame clones and lacks some. The sample yields about 95,000 clones, approximately 80% seen once. The data originate from a study of cytomegalovirus exposure and HLA in healthy donors. The source is a man aged 25 to 45 in good health and CMV-seropositive. V and J are TRBV28 and TRBJ1-5; TRBD1 aligns across 9 bases. The sequencing sample was made of PBMCs. The CDR3 nucleotides read TGTGCCAGCAGTTTTGACAGGGGGATCAATCAGCCCCAGCATTTT. Protein product: CASSFDRGINQPQHF.